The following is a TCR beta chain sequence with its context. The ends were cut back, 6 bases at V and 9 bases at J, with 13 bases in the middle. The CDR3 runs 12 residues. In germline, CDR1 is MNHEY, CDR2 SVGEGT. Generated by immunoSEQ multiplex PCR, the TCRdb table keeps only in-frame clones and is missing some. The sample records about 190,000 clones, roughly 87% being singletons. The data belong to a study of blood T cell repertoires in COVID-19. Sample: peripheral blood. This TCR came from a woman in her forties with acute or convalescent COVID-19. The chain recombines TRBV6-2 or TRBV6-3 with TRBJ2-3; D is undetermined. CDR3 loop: CASSPQFGTQYF. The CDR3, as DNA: TGTGCCAGCAGCCCACAATTCGGGACGCAGTATTTT.